This T cell receptor (beta chain) was retrieved from a study of T cell repertoires in cytomegalovirus infection. Each CDR3 protein is one row after TCRdb ran MiXCR on the reads. The table lists 150,000 or so distinct CDR3 sequences, under 8.5% of them singletons. This clonotype has a count of ten or more. From germline, CDR1 is MDHEN and CDR2 SYDVKM. V shed 1 base and J shed 6 bases, with 19 bases lying between them. This CDR3 spans 16 amino acids. The sequence was obtained from a human donor in good health (CMV status not recorded). Some clones in this sample may be carry-over from other donors' samples. The gene calls are TRBV28 and TRBJ2-7; tentative D call: TRBD2 (5 bases). Sequenced: PBMCs. DNA for the CDR3: TGTGCCAGCAGTTTATCCCCTGGGAGCCTCCTGTTCGAGCAGTACTTC. This gives the protein CASSLSPGSLLFEQYF.